This T cell receptor beta chain comes out of a study of cytomegalovirus exposure and HLA in healthy donors (dated by TCRdb to between 2016 and 2019). Describing the broader study: An earlier analysis of some 550 of the donors reported 250 to 300 Gb of sequence data and some 120 million unique TCR beta sequences from 150 million to 200 million T cells. An early release covering over 500 HLA-typed donors comprised 250 to 350 gigabases of sequencing data and 85 million to 100 million unique TCR sequences. Among the roughly 390 genotyped donors, around 81% belonged to the genetic ancestry cluster associated with self-reported Caucasian donors. The aim of the study was to test whether cataloging public T cell receptors could identify signatures of past pathogen exposure. The study used immunosequencing to profile the T cell repertoires of several hundred subjects and linked those repertoires to cytomegalovirus serostatus. In addition to the first cohort of 666 subjects, a separate validation cohort of 120 different subjects was used. To predict cytomegalovirus infection status, the study brought together high-throughput TCR immunosequencing, statistical association of individual TCRs with disease status, and machine learning. In a later analysis, previously published TCR beta repertoires from 670 or so donors were re-analyzed and high-resolution HLA genotyping was added so that TCR occurrence patterns could be studied. Rather than drawing on any new phenotypic data, the later analysis identified candidate immune exposures from TCR beta sequences and the way those sequences occurred across donors. To decide whether each TCR beta V gene segment behaved as functional or pseudogenic, an earlier analysis of some 580 of the donors relied on high-throughput TCR beta sequencing. Donor age, sex, ethnicity and CMV serostatus were collected together with the repertoire data. A later genetic analysis took genome-wide SNP genotypes for about 55% of the roughly 670 donors and used that subset as a discovery cohort. Every discovery cohort repertoire had been produced on one sequencing platform. HLA typing included class I and class II loci at four-digit resolution. The number of donors typed differed by locus, with roughly 629-640 for A, B, C, DRB1 and DQB1, roughly 520 for DQA1, approximately 580 for DPA1, and around 460 for DPB1. Because of strong linkage in the cohort, roughly five DR-DQ haplotypes were treated as single units for association and clustering. Among around 400 genotyped donors of the cohort, an average of about 220,000 unique TCR beta nucleotide sequences was sequenced per donor, of which roughly 17% were non-productive. General findings and caveats noted by the study authors: The authors suggested that the approach could potentially be generalized to other disease states and immunological phenotypes. Correlated functional status among segregating V segments might reflect linkage disequilibrium, but an unknown experimental factor could not be ruled out. Assigning TCR associations to individual alleles was difficult when HLA alleles, especially DR and DQ, strongly co-occurred. In vitro tests confirmed that a few of the cytomegalovirus-associated TCR beta chains recognize cytomegalovirus antigens. A later analysis reported that several top co-occurrence clusters appeared linked to parvovirus B19, influenza, CMV and Epstein-Barr virus. Most TCR sequences were seen in very few donors, while some public TCRs were found in many individuals. For the cohort, immune exposure information was limited to CMV serostatus. In a later analysis, most CMV-associated TCR beta chains were found to appear HLA-restricted, with HLA associations seemingly driven largely by CMV exposure. The earlier analysis of a few hundred of the donors excluded about 16 rarely observed V segments, including chromosome 9 orphons, because counts were too low. A cluster of highly shared sequence variants was judged likely to represent a technical artifact of the sequencing pipeline. In an earlier analysis of 587 of the donors, most TCR beta V segments were observed in productive rearrangements about 90% or about 30% of the time, broadly matching IMGT annotations. A later analysis found that HLA-associated TCR beta chains were more clonally expanded and had lower generation probabilities than equally common non-associated chains. Compared with the roughly 700-donor mean, donors in an Asian-associated ancestry cluster had fewer N-insertions in productive TCRs, according to a later genetic analysis. The 87-base-pair reads could not distinguish some IMGT-functional V segments, including TRBV6-2 and TRBV6-3, so those segments were excluded. Cytomegalovirus status was reported to be diagnosed by the classifier with high specificity and sensitivity in both the original and validation cohorts. The presence/absence analyses assumed that sequencing depth was roughly uniform across donors, and that assumption may not be true. In a later analysis, the rate of TCR association differed among HLA loci, with DRB1 alleles having the most associated TCRs and HLA-C alleles having the fewest. An association between a missense DCLRE1C variant and V-gene and J-gene trimming of TCR beta chains was found in a later genetic analysis and replicated in an independent cohort. This cohort had only TCR beta chains sequenced, and the lack of alpha or paired-chain data limited which features could be detected. Because HLA typing was missing for some donors at each locus, association tests included only the typed subset. At a false discovery rate of 0.05, a later analysis linked about 16,000 TCR beta sequences to specific HLA alleles. A further reported finding was that TCR beta sequences accurately predicted the HLA-A and HLA-B alleles for most subjects in the first cohort. The study listed 150 to 200 TCR beta chains as associated with cytomegalovirus.

Spanning cysteine to phenylalanine, the CDR3 consists of 12 amino acids. This entry keeps only the CDR3 DNA: 36 bases, framed from base 1. Reading the germline V gene (reference sequence) gives CDR1 LNHDA and CDR2 SQIVND. Between the V and J ends, shortened by 1 base and 5 bases respectively, the junction contains 5 bases. The cohort comprised 550 to 700 healthy bone marrow donors. All cohort members were sampled while nominally healthy, although unrecorded immune exposures were likely present. The donor was CMV seronegative and was included in the group of over 300 seronegative cohort members. A peripheral blood sample was provided by each donor, and peripheral blood mononuclear cells were used for TCR beta sequencing. Genomic DNA extraction from the blood cell samples was performed with the Qiagen DNeasy Blood Extraction Kit. Receptor amplification or capture employed the immunoSEQ multiplex PCR assay. For the multiplex PCR, a mixture combining 60 forward primers for TCR Vbeta segments and 13 reverse primers for TCR Jbeta segments was used. Amplification of the CDR3 region of rearranged TCR beta genes was performed with a multiplex PCR assay on genomic DNA. On the Illumina HiSeq System, the amplified TCR beta libraries were sequenced as 87-base-pair reads. From the authors' description of their analysis: A later analysis counted tens of millions of unique TCR beta chains across the approximately 700 repertoires, and 10 million to 12 million of these chains were shared by at least two donors. Raw reads were error-corrected and collapsed into unique sequences by a nearest-neighbor algorithm in which closely related sequences were merged to remove PCR and sequencing errors. To assign V, D and J gene segments, CDR3 sequences were aligned to IMGT reference sequences. For a sequence to be retained, a match of at least six nucleotides to both a V gene segment and a J gene segment was required. Rearrangements were called productive when the CDR3 lacked stop codons and stayed in frame with V and J; all others were non-productive. Following IMGT convention, CDR3 was defined as the stretch from the second conserved V-encoded cysteine up to the conserved J-encoded phenylalanine. The earlier analysis of fewer than 700 of the donors excluded sequences that lacked an unambiguous match to a single V gene segment. An earlier analysis of a few hundred of the donors classified V segments as functional when productive rearrangements were above 56.7% and as segregating when the standard deviation between donors was above 5%. To diagnose cytomegalovirus status from the catalog of TCR beta chain sequences, a statistical classification framework was built. A later analysis assigned V and J genes by comparing TCR nucleotide sequences with IMGT/GENE-DB human TR gene sequences. Using the TCRdist pipeline, a later analysis assigned CDR3 sequences along with most-parsimonious VDJ recombination scenarios. In a later analysis, each TCR beta chain was defined by its CDR3 amino acid sequence together with its V-gene family, and reads lacking a unique V-gene family were excluded. A later analysis removed several hundred highly shared, low-generation-probability nucleotide sequences to deal with suspected cross-contamination and a sequencing artifact. In a later analysis, a clonal expansion index for each public chain was calculated from normalized within-repertoire ranks of inferred template counts. In a later analysis, generation probabilities were computed with a VDJ recombination model fitted to out-of-frame rearrangements, and the resulting probabilities were checked against IGoR. Hypergeometric tests were used in a later analysis to score TCR-TCR, TCR-HLA and TCR-CMV co-occurrence, with a repertoire-size bias correction applied to the TCR pairs. False discovery rates were estimated in a later analysis by permuting HLA or CMV assignments 20 times. In a later analysis, co-occurring TCRs were grouped with DBSCAN, and TCRdist sequence similarity was added when clustering was performed within HLA-allele-positive subsets. For co-occurrence clustering, repertoires with fewer than 30,000 or more than 120,000 public chains were excluded, along with five repertoires with anomalous nucleotide sharing. TCRdb carries this immuneACCESS record with in-frame sequences only. Its versions omit some clonotypes, under half of them owing to an unresolved V gene in the studies checked, with the rest unexplained. Clonal size and the V and J genes are those of that table, whereas D and trimming came from the DNA. For this sample, the table gives some 75,000 clones. The biggest ten clones account for about 0.83% of the sample.

About this clone: The specificity of this receptor is unknown.

This sequence originates from a boy aged 5-17 years in good health and CMV-seronegative. The V and J segments used are TRBV19 and TRBJ1-1; the D gene is unclear. Sequenced sample: PBMCs. In nucleotide form, the sequence is TGTGCCAGTAGTATAGGGGAGACTGAAGCTTTCTTT. Protein translation: CASSIGETEAFF. With all but the CDR3 taken from the reference TRBV19 and TRBJ1-1 genes, the full variable domain is: DGGITQSPKYLFRKEGQNVTLSCEQNLNHDAMYWYRQDPGQGLRLIYYSQIVNDFQKGDIAEGYSVSREKKESFPLTVTSAQKNPTAFYLCASSIGETEAFFGQGTRLTVV.